This T cell receptor (beta chain) was retrieved from a study of OX40 agonist ivuxolimab in advanced cancers. Study background: Patients were given ivuxolimab, an antibody that agonizes OX40 (CD134). Participants averaged roughly 60 years of age (range about 23 to 80) and were less than 85% male. The study, taken as a whole, reports: With doses of 0.1 to 3.0 mg/kg, CD4+ and CD8+ blood T cells had undergone clonal expansion by week 6. More expanded clones were seen, on average, in CD8+ T cells than in CD4+.

Losses at the gene ends were 5 bases for V and 4 bases for J; bases not matched to a gene: 6. Germline lookup yields CDR1 SEHNR and CDR2 FQNEAQ (reference sequence). CDR3 length equals 16 residues. About this clone itself: Its specificity is not known.

Repertoires were generated with immunoSEQ multiplex PCR, while TCRdb's copy carries only in-frame clones and drops some. Of tens of thousands of clones listed, 87% are singletons. The starting material was CD4+ or CD8+ T cells sorted from blood, obtained in a trial of the OX40 agonist ivuxolimab. The chain is built from TRBV7-9 and TRBJ2-1; 12 bases match TRBD2. The clonotype originates from an adult with an advanced solid tumor such as melanoma, head and neck, liver or kidney cancer. The CDR3 bases are TGTGCCAGCAGCCCCCCTCTAGCGGGGGGGTACAATGAGCAGTTCTTC. This gives the protein CASSPPLAGGYNEQFF.